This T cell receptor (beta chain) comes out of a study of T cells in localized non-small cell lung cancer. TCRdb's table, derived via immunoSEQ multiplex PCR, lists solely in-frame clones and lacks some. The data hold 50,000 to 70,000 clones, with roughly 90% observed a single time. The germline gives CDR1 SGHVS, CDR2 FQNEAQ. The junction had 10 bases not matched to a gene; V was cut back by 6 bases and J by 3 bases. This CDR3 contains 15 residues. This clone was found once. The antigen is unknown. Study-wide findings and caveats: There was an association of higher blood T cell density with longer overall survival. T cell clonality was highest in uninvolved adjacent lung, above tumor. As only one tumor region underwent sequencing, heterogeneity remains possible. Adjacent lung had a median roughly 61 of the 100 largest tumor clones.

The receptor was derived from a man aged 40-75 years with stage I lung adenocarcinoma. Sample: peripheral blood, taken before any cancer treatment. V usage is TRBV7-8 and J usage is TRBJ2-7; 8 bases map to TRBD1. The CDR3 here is CASRYYQGAGYEQYF. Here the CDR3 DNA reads TGTGCCAGCAGGTATTACCAGGGGGCAGGCTACGAGCAGTACTTC.